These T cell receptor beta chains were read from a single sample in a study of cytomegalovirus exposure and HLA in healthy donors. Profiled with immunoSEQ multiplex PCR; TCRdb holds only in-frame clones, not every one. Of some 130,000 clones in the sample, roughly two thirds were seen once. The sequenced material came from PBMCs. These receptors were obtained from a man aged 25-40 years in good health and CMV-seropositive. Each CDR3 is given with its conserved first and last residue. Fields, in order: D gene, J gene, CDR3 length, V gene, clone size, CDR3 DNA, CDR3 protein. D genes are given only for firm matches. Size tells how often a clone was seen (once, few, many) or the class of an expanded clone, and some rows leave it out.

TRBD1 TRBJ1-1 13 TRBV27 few TGTGCCAGCAGTTTTCAGGGGGTAACTGAAGCTTTCTTT CASSFQGVTEAFF
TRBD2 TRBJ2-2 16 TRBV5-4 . TGTGCCAGCAGCTTCTTAGCGGGTATGAACACCGGGGAGCTGTTTTTT CASSFLAGMNTGELFF
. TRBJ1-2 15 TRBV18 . TGTGCCAGCTCACCATTCAGGGCCGCTAACTATGGCTACACCTTC CASSPFRAANYGYTF
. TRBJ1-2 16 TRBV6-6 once TGTGCCAGCAGTTACCTAACGGGGAGGGAAAAGTATGGCTACACCTTC CASSYLTGREKYGYTF
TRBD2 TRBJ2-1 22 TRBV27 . TGTGCCAGCAGGGGCCTTACAGGGGAACTTAGCGGGAGGGCTCTCTCCTACAATGAGCAGTTCTTC CASRGLTGELSGRALSYNEQFF
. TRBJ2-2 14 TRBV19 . TGTGCCAGTAGTATGGCATCCCGCACCGGGGAGCTGTTTTTT CASSMASRTGELFF
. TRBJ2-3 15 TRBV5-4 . TGTGCCAGCAGCTTCGGCGGGGCGGTGGCAGATACGCAGTATTTT CASSFGGAVADTQYF
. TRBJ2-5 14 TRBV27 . TGTGCCAGCAGACAGAAGGAGGGCCGGCAGACCCAGTACTTC CASRQKEGRQTQYF
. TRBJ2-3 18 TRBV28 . TGTGCCAGCAACCCTATAGTGGCGACCAGACAGGGCACAGATACGCAGTATTTT CASNPIVATRQGTDTQYF
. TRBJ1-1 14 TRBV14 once TGTGCCAGCAGCCAACTTGGGGGGGGGCCTGAAGCTTTCTTT CASSQLGGGPEAFF
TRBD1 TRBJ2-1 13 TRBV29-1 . TGCAGCGTTGACAGGGGGATTACAAATGAGCAGTTCTTC CSVDRGITNEQFF
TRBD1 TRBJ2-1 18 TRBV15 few TGTGCCACCAGCAGAGATTTTACCCCCGGACAGGGGGCTAATGAGCAGTTCTTC CATSRDFTPGQGANEQFF
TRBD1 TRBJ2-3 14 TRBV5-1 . TGCGCCAGCAATCTGGGACAGGGCGCAGATACGCAGTATTTT CASNLGQGADTQYF
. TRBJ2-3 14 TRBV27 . TGTGCCAGCAGTCGTCAGGGGTCCACAGATACGCAGTATTTT CASSRQGSTDTQYF